Listed below are T cell receptor beta chains from one sample, sequenced in a study of blood T cell repertoires in COVID-19. Only in-frame clones appear in the TCRdb table, and some are missing; sequencing was by immunoSEQ multiplex PCR. The sample consists of 300,000 to 400,000 clones, over 80% of them appearing once. Sequencing was done on a sample of peripheral blood. All receptors come from a man younger than 45 with COVID-19, enrolled during active disease. The CDR3 runs from the conserved cysteine through the conserved F or W. The D gene is left open where the match is weak. Clone size is not always given. Where it is, it says once, few, many or a class for expanded clones.

>TRBV20-1|TRBD2|TRBJ2-2|.
CSASLAGGYTGELFF
TGCAGTGCTAGTTTAGCGGGAGGGTACACCGGGGAGCTGTTTTTT
>TRBV7-3|TRBD2|TRBJ2-1|.
CASSSFLTSGSDNEQFF
TGTGCCAGCAGCTCCTTCCTGACTAGCGGGAGTGACAATGAGCAGTTCTTC
>TRBV11-2|.|TRBJ2-3|.
CASSPFTDTQYF
TGTGCCAGCAGCCCCTTCACAGATACGCAGTATTTT
>TRBV12-5|.|TRBJ1-5|.
CASGSLSQPQHF
TGTGCTAGTGGTTCCTTATCTCAGCCCCAGCATTTT
>TRBV7-2|TRBD1|TRBJ1-3|.
CASRWTGTGNTIYF
TGTGCCAGCAGGTGGACAGGGACTGGAAACACCATATATTTT
>TRBV6-5|TRBD1|TRBJ1-2|.
CASGALTGKLNGYTF
TGTGCCAGCGGCGCCCTGACAGGGAAACTAAATGGCTACACCTTC
>TRBV5-6|TRBD1|TRBJ1-1|.
CASSATGRNTEAFF
TGTGCCAGCAGCGCGACAGGGAGAAACACTGAAGCTTTCTTT
>TRBV15|.|TRBJ1-3|.
CATSRDRGAGNTIYF
TGTGCCACCAGCAGAGATCGGGGGGCTGGAAACACCATATATTTT
>TRBV9|TRBD2|TRBJ2-1|.
CASSVWREGREQFF
TGTGCCAGCAGCGTTTGGCGGGAGGGCCGTGAGCAGTTCTTC
>TRBV10-3|TRBD2|TRBJ2-3|.
CAIRGTSGRHTQYF
TGTGCCATCAGGGGGACTAGCGGGAGGCATACGCAGTATTTT
>TRBV7-2|TRBD1|TRBJ1-5|few
CASSLEGQGVWQPQHF
TGTGCCAGCAGCTTAGAGGGACAGGGAGTCTGGCAGCCCCAGCATTTT
>TRBV3-1/TRBV3-2|.|TRBJ2-2|.
CASSQEGLRGTGELFF
TGTGCCAGCAGCCAAGAAGGACTCCGTGGGACCGGGGAGCTGTTTTTT
>TRBV9|.|TRBJ1-2|.
CASSVTGRGYTF
TGTGCCAGCAGCGTAACAGGTCGAGGCTACACCTTC
>TRBV19|TRBD1|TRBJ1-4|.
CASARTGLTNEKLFF
TGTGCCAGCGCCCGGACAGGCTTAACTAATGAAAAACTGTTTTTT
>TRBV28|TRBD1|TRBJ2-7|once
CASSLDRGRYEQYF
TGTGCCAGCAGTTTGGACAGGGGGCGCTACGAGCAGTACTTC
>TRBV9|.|TRBJ2-2|.
CASSLRDTGELFF
TGTGCCAGCAGCCTCCGGGACACCGGGGAGCTGTTTTTT
>TRBV18|.|TRBJ1-1|.
CASSPGGVGHVEAFF
TGTGCCAGCTCACCAGGGGGGGTAGGTCATGTTGAAGCTTTCTTT
>TRBV19|.|TRBJ1-5|.
CASSTQDSNQPQHF
TGTGCCAGTAGTACCCAGGATAGCAATCAGCCCCAGCATTTT
>TRBV5-5|.|TRBJ1-5|.
CASSLAPGHSNQPQHF
TGTGCCAGCAGTCTAGCGCCAGGCCATAGCAATCAGCCCCAGCATTTT
>TRBV5-1|TRBD1|TRBJ2-7|.
CASSVPAGQGSEQYF
TGCGCCAGCAGCGTACCCGCGGGACAGGGGTCCGAGCAGTACTTC
>TRBV6-2/TRBV6-3|TRBD2|TRBJ2-7|few
CASSARLAESYEQYF
TGTGCCAGCAGCGCTAGACTAGCTGAGTCCTACGAGCAGTACTTC
>TRBV18|TRBD1|TRBJ1-1|.
CASSPWTGENTEAFF
TGTGCCAGCTCACCATGGACAGGGGAGAACACTGAAGCTTTCTTT
>TRBV21-1|.|TRBJ2-7|.
CASSKINEQYF
TGTGCCAGCAGCAAAATCAACGAGCAGTACTTC
>TRBV28|.|TRBJ1-6|.
CASTTQGLNSPLHF
TGTGCCAGCACCACACAGGGCTTGAACTCACCCCTCCACTTT
>TRBV27|.|TRBJ1-2|.
CASSSSGRSPYGYTF
TGTGCCAGCAGTTCCTCTGGGAGGTCCCCCTATGGCTACACCTTC
>TRBV3-1/TRBV3-2|.|TRBJ1-3|.
CASSPNGQTHGNTIYF
TGTGCCAGCAGCCCTAATGGACAGACTCATGGAAACACCATATATTTT
>TRBV12-5|.|TRBJ2-3|.
CASGLGQTGTSTDTQYF
TGTGCTAGTGGTTTGGGACAGACGGGGACTAGCACAGATACGCAGTATTTT
>TRBV5-5|TRBD2|TRBJ2-2|.
CASSSGGTSANTGELFF
TGTGCCAGCAGCTCCGGAGGTACTAGCGCCAACACCGGGGAGCTGTTTTTT
>TRBV29-1|TRBD1|TRBJ2-2|.
CSVTGGWTGELFF
TGCAGCGTTACAGGGGGCTGGACCGGGGAGCTGTTTTTT
>TRBV3-1/TRBV3-2|TRBD2|TRBJ2-3|.
CASSQVGLAGGTDTQYF
TGTGCCAGCAGCCAAGTGGGGCTAGCGGGGGGCACAGATACGCAGTATTTT
>TRBV19|TRBD1|TRBJ2-5|.
CASSEPDRGEQETQYF
TGTGCCAGTAGTGAACCCGACAGGGGAGAACAAGAGACCCAGTACTTC
>TRBV6-5|.|TRBJ1-1|.
CASSYSKGGTEAFF
TGTGCCAGCAGTTACTCAAAGGGAGGGACTGAAGCTTTCTTT
>TRBV7-3|TRBD2|TRBJ2-3|few
CASSVSTSGSVNTQYF
TGTGCCAGCAGCGTGTCGACTAGCGGGAGTGTGAATACGCAGTATTTT
>TRBV30|TRBD1|TRBJ1-3|.
CALDRGQTSGNTIYF
TGTGCCCTGGATAGGGGGCAAACCTCTGGAAACACCATATATTTT
>TRBV7-6|.|TRBJ1-2|.
CASSPGQPSSGYTF
TGTGCCAGCAGCCCTGGACAGCCCAGCTCTGGCTACACCTTC
>TRBV6-1|TRBD1|TRBJ2-3|.
CASSEGPTGTVTDTQYF
TGTGCCAGCAGTGAAGGACCTACCGGGACAGTCACAGATACGCAGTATTTT
>TRBV9|TRBD1|TRBJ1-6|.
CASSDRTGGYNSPLHF
TGTGCCAGCAGCGATCGGACAGGGGGCTATAATTCACCCCTCCACTTT
>TRBV19|TRBD1|TRBJ1-2|.
CASSSGTAYYGYTF
TGTGCCAGTAGTTCCGGGACAGCTTACTATGGCTACACCTTC
>TRBV14|.|TRBJ1-5|once
CASSQQPGVGNQPQHF
TGTGCCAGCAGCCAACAACCGGGGGTTGGCAATCAGCCCCAGCATTTT
>TRBV4-2|TRBD2|TRBJ2-2|.
CASSPQTPTSGASTGELFF
TGTGCCAGCAGCCCCCAAACCCCTACTAGCGGGGCGAGCACCGGGGAGCTGTTTTTT
>TRBV6-1|TRBD1|TRBJ2-2|.
CASSATDRGRTGELFF
TGTGCCAGCAGTGCCACGGACAGGGGGCGGACCGGGGAGCTGTTTTTT
>TRBV6-5|TRBD1|TRBJ1-1|.
CASSLDREGQARTQSF
TGTGCCAGCAGTTTGGACAGGGAAGGACAGGCTCGAACACAGTCCTTT
>TRBV6-1|TRBD1|TRBJ2-7|.
CASSDLGIRQGTYEQYF
TGTGCCAGCAGTGACCTGGGGATCAGACAGGGTACGTACGAGCAGTACTTC
>TRBV28|.|TRBJ1-2|.
CASSLSTGGYTF
TGTGCCAGCAGTTTAAGTACGGGAGGCTACACCTTC
>TRBV19|.|TRBJ2-7|.
CASSMALTYEQYF
TGTGCCAGTAGTATGGCACTAACCTACGAGCAGTACTTC
>TRBV6-5|.|TRBJ2-7|few
CASSYSKGASYEQYF
TGTGCCAGCAGTTACTCGAAGGGAGCCTCCTACGAGCAGTACTTC
>TRBV18|TRBD1|TRBJ1-4|.
CASSPGTGSEELFF
TGTGCCAGCTCACCCGGGACAGGGAGTGAGGAACTGTTTTTT
>TRBV28|.|TRBJ1-6|.
CASRGTGTYNSPLHF
TGTGCCAGCAGAGGAACAGGGACCTATAATTCACCCCTCCACTTT